A selection of T cell receptor beta chains follows, all from one sample in a study of blood T cell repertoires in COVID-19. TCRdb's copy holds only in-frame clones and misses some; the assay was immunoSEQ multiplex PCR. The data contain some 200,000 clones, over 75% of them singletons. The sample was peripheral blood. The receptors originated from an elderly woman with acute or convalescent COVID-19. Both conserved end residues are part of each CDR3. The D gene is left open where the match is weak. Clone size, where shown, is once, few, many, or a class for clones that have expanded.

>TRBV5-1|TRBJ2-7|.|.
TGCGCCAGCAGCGAAGCTTCAGGGTTGAACTACGAGCAGTACTTC
CASSEASGLNYEQYF
>TRBV3-1/TRBV3-2|TRBJ1-2|.|.
TGTGCCAGCAGCCCCAAACCTAATCCAGGGTATGGCTACACCTTC
CASSPKPNPGYGYTF
>TRBV10-3|TRBJ1-2|.|TRBD1
TGTGCCATCAGTGATCAGGGGGCAGCTAACTATGGCTACACCTTC
CAISDQGAANYGYTF
>TRBV25-1|TRBJ1-1|.|.
TGTGCCAGCAGCGTAGGGTCCGGGCGGGTCGCTGAAGCTTTCTTT
CASSVGSGRVAEAFF
>TRBV7-2|TRBJ2-3|.|TRBD2
TGTGCCAGCAGCTCTAGCGGGAGTGCGGGTACAGATACGCAGTATTTT
CASSSSGSAGTDTQYF
>TRBV6-6|TRBJ1-5|.|TRBD1
TGTGCCAGCAGACCTCCGGGACAGGGGGGCAATCAGCCCCAGCATTTT
CASRPPGQGGNQPQHF
>TRBV7-8|TRBJ2-7|.|.
TGTGCCAGCAGCTTAGCCCAGCTAGAGGCCGAGCAGTACTTC
CASSLAQLEAEQYF
>TRBV19|TRBJ2-3|.|TRBD1
TGTGCCAGTAGTATGGGACAGGGGAGGGGGGACTGGACAGATACGCAGTATTTT
CASSMGQGRGDWTDTQYF
>TRBV19|TRBJ1-1|.|.
TGTGCCACCGGACCTCAGGGGACCAGCGCTGAAGCTTTCTTT
CATGPQGTSAEAFF
>TRBV29-1|TRBJ2-1|.|.
TGCAGCATCTTGGGGGCGGGAGCGCCGGGGCGTGAGCAGTTCTTC
CSILGAGAPGREQFF
>TRBV9|TRBJ1-3|.|.
TGTGCCAGCAGCGCCAGGGGTCAGGGGCCGATGGCTGGAAACACCATATATTTT
CASSARGQGPMAGNTIYF
>TRBV11-2|TRBJ1-2|once|.
TGTGCCAGCAGCCGGACATCAGGGCCTGCTGAGGGCTACACCTTC
CASSRTSGPAEGYTF
>TRBV9|TRBJ2-3|.|TRBD1
TGTGCCAGCAGCGCGAACAGGGGTTCAGATACGCAGTATTTT
CASSANRGSDTQYF
>TRBV4-1|TRBJ2-1|.|TRBD1
TGCGCCAGCAGCTCCCAACAGGGGGCTCAGTACAATGAGCAGTTCTTC
CASSSQQGAQYNEQFF
>TRBV6-5|TRBJ1-3|few|.
TGTGCCAGCAGTTACTCGAGGGCAAACACCATATATTTT
CASSYSRANTIYF
>TRBV5-1|TRBJ2-2|few|.
TGCGCCAGCAGCCCGGCGGGGCGGGAGAACACCGGGGAGCTGTTTTTT
CASSPAGRENTGELFF